This TCR beta chain is drawn from a study of blood T cell repertoires in COVID-19. V was pared by 5 bases and J by 5 bases, with 12 bases of the junction left unmatched. The CDR3 sequence is 16 residues long. From germline, CDR1 is KGHSH and CDR2 LQKENI. In the original processing: Scientists estimated how many nucleated cells there were by amplifying reference gene primers. The data were produced by immunoSEQ multiplex PCR, yet TCRdb's version contains in-frame clones alone and is incomplete. V and J calls plus clone size are reproduced from that table; the DNA served to infer D and trimming. The table includes roughly 14,000 clones, 70% to 85% detected once.

The gene calls are TRBV18 and TRBJ2-1; TRBD2 agrees at 7 bases. The sequencing input was peripheral blood. The clonotype comes from a woman aged 45 to 65 with active or convalescent COVID-19. The CDR3 loop reads CASSLHHLADNNEQFF. CDR3 bases: TGTGCCAGCTCATTACATCATCTAGCGGACAACAATGAGCAGTTCTTC.